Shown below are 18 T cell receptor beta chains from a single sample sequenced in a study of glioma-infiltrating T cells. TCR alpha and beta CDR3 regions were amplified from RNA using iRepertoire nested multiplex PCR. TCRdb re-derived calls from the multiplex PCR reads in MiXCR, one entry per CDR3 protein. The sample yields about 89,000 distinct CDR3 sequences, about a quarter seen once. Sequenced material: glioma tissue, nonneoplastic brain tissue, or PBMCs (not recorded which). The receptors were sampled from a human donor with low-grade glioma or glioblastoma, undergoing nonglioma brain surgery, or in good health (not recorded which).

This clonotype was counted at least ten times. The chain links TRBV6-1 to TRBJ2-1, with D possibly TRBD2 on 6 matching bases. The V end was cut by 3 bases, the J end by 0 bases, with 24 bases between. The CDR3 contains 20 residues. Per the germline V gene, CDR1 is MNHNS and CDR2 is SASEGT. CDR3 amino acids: CASSDPSSAQRFSSYNEQFF. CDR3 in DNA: TGTGCCAGCAGTGATCCCTCTAGCGCCCAACGTTTCAGCTCCTACAATGAGCAGTTCTTC.

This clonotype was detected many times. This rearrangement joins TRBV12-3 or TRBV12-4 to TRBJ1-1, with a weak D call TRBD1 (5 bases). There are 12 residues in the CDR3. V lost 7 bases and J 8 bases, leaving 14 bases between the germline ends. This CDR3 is CASTSGLSEAFF. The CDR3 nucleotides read TGTGCCAGCACCTCGGGGCTGAGCGAAGCTTTCTTT.

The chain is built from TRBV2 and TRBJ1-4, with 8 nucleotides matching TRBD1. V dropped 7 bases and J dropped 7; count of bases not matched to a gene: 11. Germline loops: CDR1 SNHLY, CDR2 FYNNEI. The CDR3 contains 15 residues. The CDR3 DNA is TGTGCCAGCAACACAGACAGGGGAAGGGTTGAAAAACTGTTTTTT. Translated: CASNTDRGRVEKLFF. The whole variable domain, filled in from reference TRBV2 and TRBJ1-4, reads EPEVTQTPSHQVTQMGQEVILRCVPISNHLYFYWYRQILGQKVEFLVSFYNNEISEKSEIFDDQFSVERPDGSNFTLKIRSTKLEDSAMYFCASNTDRGRVEKLFFGSGTQLSVL.

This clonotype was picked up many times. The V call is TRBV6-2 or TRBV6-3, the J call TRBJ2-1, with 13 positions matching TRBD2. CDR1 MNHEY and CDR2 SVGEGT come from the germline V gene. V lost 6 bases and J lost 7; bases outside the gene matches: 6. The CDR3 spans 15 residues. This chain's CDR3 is CASSLSGLAGNEQFF. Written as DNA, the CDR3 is TGTGCCAGCAGCCTGTCGGGACTAGCGGGAAATGAGCAGTTCTTC.

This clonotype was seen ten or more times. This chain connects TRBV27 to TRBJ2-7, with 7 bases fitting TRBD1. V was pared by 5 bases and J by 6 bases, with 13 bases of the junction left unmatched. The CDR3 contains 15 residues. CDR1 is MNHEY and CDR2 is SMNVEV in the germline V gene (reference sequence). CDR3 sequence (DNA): TGTGCCAGCAGTCAACTAATAGGGACAGCGAGCGAGCAGTACTTC. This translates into CASSQLIGTASEQYF.

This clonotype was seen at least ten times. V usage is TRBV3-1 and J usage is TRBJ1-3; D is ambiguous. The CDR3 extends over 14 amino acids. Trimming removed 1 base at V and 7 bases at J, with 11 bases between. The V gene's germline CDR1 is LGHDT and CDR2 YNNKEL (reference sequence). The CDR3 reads CASSQGVTRNTIYF. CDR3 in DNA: TGTGCCAGCAGCCAAGGGGTGACGCGGAACACCATATATTTT.

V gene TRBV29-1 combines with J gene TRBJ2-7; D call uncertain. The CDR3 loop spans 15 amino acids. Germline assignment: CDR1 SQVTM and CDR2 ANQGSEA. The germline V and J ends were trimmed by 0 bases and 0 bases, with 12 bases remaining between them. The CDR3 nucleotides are TGCAGCGTTGAAGAGGCGGAGAGTAACTCCTACGAGCAGTACTTC. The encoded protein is CSVEEAESNSYEQYF.

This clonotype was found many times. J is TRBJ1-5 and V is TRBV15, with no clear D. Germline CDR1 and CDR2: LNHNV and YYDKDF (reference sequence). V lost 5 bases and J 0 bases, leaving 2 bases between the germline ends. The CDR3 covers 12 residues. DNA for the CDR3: TGTGCCACCAGCGATAGCAATCAGCCCCAGCATTTT. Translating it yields CATSDSNQPQHF.

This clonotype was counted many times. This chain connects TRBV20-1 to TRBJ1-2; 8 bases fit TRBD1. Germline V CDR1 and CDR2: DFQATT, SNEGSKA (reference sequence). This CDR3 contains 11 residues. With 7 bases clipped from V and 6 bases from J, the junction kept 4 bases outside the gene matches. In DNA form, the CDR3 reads TGCAGTGTTGACAGGGGAAATGGCTACACCTTC. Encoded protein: CSVDRGNGYTF.

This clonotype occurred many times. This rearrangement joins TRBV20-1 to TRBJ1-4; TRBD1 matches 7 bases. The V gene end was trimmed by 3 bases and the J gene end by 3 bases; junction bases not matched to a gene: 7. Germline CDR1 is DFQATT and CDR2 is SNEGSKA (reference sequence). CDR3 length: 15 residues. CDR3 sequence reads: CSASKGGTANEKLFF. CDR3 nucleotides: TGCAGTGCTAGTAAGGGGGGGACAGCTAATGAAAAACTGTTTTTT.

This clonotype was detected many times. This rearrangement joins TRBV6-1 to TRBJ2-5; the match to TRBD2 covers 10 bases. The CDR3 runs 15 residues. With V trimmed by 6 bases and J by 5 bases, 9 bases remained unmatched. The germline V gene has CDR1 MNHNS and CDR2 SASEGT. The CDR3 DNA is TGTGCCAGCAGCTTCCGAGCGGGAGGGCCCGAGACCCAGTACTTC. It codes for CASSFRAGGPETQYF.

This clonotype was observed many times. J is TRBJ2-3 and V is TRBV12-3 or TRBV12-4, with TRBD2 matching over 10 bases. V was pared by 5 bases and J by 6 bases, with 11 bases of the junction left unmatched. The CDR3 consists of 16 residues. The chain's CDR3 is CASSRSWTSGADTQYF. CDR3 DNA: TGTGCCAGCAGTCGCTCTTGGACTAGCGGTGCGGATACGCAGTATTTT.

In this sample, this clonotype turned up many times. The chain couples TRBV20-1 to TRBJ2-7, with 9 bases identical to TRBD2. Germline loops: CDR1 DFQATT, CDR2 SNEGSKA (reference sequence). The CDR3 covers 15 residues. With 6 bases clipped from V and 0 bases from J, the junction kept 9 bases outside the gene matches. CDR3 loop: CSARVAGATSYEQYF. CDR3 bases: TGCAGTGCCCGGGTAGCGGGAGCGACCTCCTACGAGCAGTACTTC.

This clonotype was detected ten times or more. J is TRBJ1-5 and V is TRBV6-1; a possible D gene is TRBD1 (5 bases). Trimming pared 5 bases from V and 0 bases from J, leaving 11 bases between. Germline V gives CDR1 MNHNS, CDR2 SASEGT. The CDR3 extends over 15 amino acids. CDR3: CASSRQLNSNQPQHF. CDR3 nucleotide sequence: TGTGCCAGCAGTAGACAGTTAAATAGCAATCAGCCCCAGCATTTT.

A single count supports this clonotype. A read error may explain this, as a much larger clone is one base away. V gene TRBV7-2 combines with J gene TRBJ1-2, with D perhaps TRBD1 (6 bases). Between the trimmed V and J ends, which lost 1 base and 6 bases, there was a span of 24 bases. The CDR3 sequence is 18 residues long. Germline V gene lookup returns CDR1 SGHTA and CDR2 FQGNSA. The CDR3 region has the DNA TGTGCCAGCAGCTTAGGGGCCACGCGGGGGGCGCGAATGGATGGCTACACCTTC. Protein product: CASSLGATRGARMDGYTF.

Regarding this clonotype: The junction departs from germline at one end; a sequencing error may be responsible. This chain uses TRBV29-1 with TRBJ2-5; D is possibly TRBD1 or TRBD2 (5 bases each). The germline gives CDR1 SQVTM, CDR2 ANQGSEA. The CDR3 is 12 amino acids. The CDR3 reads CSVEDSRGAQYF. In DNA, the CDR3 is TGCAGCGTAGAAGACAGCCGAGGGGCCCAGTACTTC. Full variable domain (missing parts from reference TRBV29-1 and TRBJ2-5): SAVISQKPSRDICQRGTSLTIQCQVDSQVTMMFWYRQQPGQSLTLIATANQGSEATYESGFVIDKFPISRPNLTFSTLTVSNMSPEDSSIYLCSVEDSRGAQYFGPGTRLLVL.

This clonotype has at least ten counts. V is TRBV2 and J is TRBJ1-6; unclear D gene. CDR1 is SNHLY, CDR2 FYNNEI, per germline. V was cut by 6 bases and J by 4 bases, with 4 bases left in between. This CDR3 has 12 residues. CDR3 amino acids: CASRQYNSPLHF. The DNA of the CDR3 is TGTGCCAGCAGACAGTATAATTCACCCCTCCACTTT.

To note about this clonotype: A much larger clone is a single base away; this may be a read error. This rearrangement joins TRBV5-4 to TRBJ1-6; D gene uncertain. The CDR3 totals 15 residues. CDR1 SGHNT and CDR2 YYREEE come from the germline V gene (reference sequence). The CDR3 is CASSRPGSYNPPLHF. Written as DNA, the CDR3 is TGTGCCAGCAGCAGACCCGGGTCTTATAATCCACCCCTCCACTTT.